These 3 T cell receptor beta chains were all obtained from the same sample, sequenced in a study of blood T cell repertoires in COVID-19. Sequencing used immunoSEQ multiplex PCR; TCRdb keeps in-frame clones, though not all of them. The sample consists of about 81,000 clones, about 91% of them appearing once. The sequencing sample was made of peripheral blood. These receptors all stem from a man between 65 and 85 years old with active or convalescent COVID-19.

The genes are TRBV9 and TRBJ1-6; D is perhaps TRBD1 (5 bases). This CDR3 has 15 amino acids. Germline CDR1 and CDR2: SGDLS and YYNGEE. Deletions cut 7 bases from V and 0 bases from J, with 11 bases between. CDR3 DNA: TGTGCCAGCCAAGGGGCGAGCTCCTATAATTCACCCCTCCACTTT. Its translation is CASQGASSYNSPLHF.

This clone was observed a single time. The chain uses TRBV30 and TRBJ1-2; D is ambiguous. Germline V lookup: CDR1 GTSNPN, CDR2 SVGIG (reference sequence). CDR3 length: 14 residues. The V gene lost 3 bases and the J gene lost 4 bases, with 15 bases spanning the gap. The CDR3 bases are TGTGCCTGGAGGGGCGGGAAGGCAATCTATGGCTACACCTTC. Amino acids: CAWRGGKAIYGYTF.

This chain connects TRBV3-1 (or the pseudogene TRBV3-2) to TRBJ2-7; 11 bases map to TRBD1. In germline, CDR1 is LGHDT, CDR2 YNNKEL (reference sequence). V lost 2 bases, J lost 4 bases, and 4 bases stayed unmatched. CDR3 length equals 15 residues. CDR3 amino acids: CASSQTGDRGYEQYF. CDR3 in DNA: TGTGCCAGCAGCCAAACGGGGGACAGGGGGTACGAGCAGTACTTC.